This T cell receptor beta chain was identified in a study of blood T cell repertoires in COVID-19. Study background: There were acute and convalescent COVID-19 samples, and they came from the United States, Italy and Spain. Sample material is recorded as cDNA or gDNA derived from T cells, B-cell-depleted T cells, or PBMCs.

In the authors' workflow: Scientists estimated how many nucleated cells there were by amplifying reference gene primers. TCRdb keeps only in-frame clones here, not all; method: immunoSEQ multiplex PCR. V, J and clone size are those of that table, while D and trimming were read from the DNA. The sample includes 250,000 or so clones, around 85% seen only once; the top ten take 7.5% to 10%. Looked up from germline, CDR1 is LGHNT and CDR2 is FRNRAP. V was clipped by 1 base and J by 9 bases; unmatched bases: 12. The CDR3 is 17 residues long. This TCR was recovered from an elderly man with acute or convalescent COVID-19. The specimen sequenced was peripheral blood. The gene calls are TRBV12-5 and TRBJ1-6; 7 nucleotides line up with TRBD1. CDR3 in DNA: TGTGCTAGTGGTTTGGGTTTTCATAGGGGGCTAAGTTCACCCCTCCACTTT. Amino acids: CASGLGFHRGLSSPLHF.